A selection of T cell receptor beta chains follows, all from one sample in a study of blood T cell repertoires in COVID-19. Assay used: immunoSEQ multiplex PCR; TCRdb lists only in-frame clones, some missing. This table has some 340,000 clones, 85% appearing once. The sample taken for sequencing was peripheral blood. These receptors originate from a young woman with acute or convalescent COVID-19. Both conserved end residues are part of each CDR3. The D gene is left open where the match is weak.

D: TRBD2; J: TRBJ2-3; V: TRBV4-2; DNA: TGTGCCAGCAGCCAAGATATGGCGGGGGGGCTTAACACAGATACGCAGTATTTT; CDR3: CASSQDMAGGLNTDTQYF
D: TRBD1; J: TRBJ1-1; V: TRBV9; DNA: TGTGCCAGCAGCGCTCATCGGGACAGGCCTTGGAACACTGAAGCTTTCTTT; CDR3: CASSAHRDRPWNTEAFF
D: -; J: TRBJ1-6; V: TRBV30; DNA: TGTGCCTGGAGTGTCGGGGTCTCCTATAATTCACCCCTCCACTTT; CDR3: CAWSVGVSYNSPLHF
D: -; J: TRBJ1-2; V: TRBV19; DNA: TGTGCCAGTAGTATACACCGGGACGGGAGGGATGGCTACACCTTC; CDR3: CASSIHRDGRDGYTF
D: -; J: TRBJ1-6; V: TRBV7-9; DNA: TGTGCCAGCAGCCTGCGGGGAGGGGAGGATTCACCCCTCCACTTT; CDR3: CASSLRGGEDSPLHF
D: -; J: TRBJ1-4; V: TRBV9; DNA: TGTGCCAGCAGCGTAGGGAGCGGGAGTGATGAAAAACTGTTTTTT; CDR3: CASSVGSGSDEKLFF
D: -; J: TRBJ2-7; V: TRBV12-3/TRBV12-4; DNA: TGTGCCAGCAGTTTAGGTCTAAAGTACGAGCAGTACTTC; CDR3: CASSLGLKYEQYF
D: -; J: TRBJ1-4; V: TRBV27; DNA: TGTGCCAGCAGTTTTTGGGGGGGCACTAATGAAAAACTGTTTTTT; CDR3: CASSFWGGTNEKLFF
D: TRBD1; J: TRBJ2-7; V: TRBV6-6; DNA: TGTGCCAGCAGCGGGACAGGGAATGGTTACGAGCAGTACTTC; CDR3: CASSGTGNGYEQYF
D: TRBD1; J: TRBJ2-6; V: TRBV4-1; DNA: TGCGCCAGCAGACCACAGGGGCATAGTTCTGGGGCCAACGTCCTGACTTTC; CDR3: CASRPQGHSSGANVLTF